These 26 T cell receptor beta chains were sequenced from one sample in a study of CD4 T cells in relation to SARS-CoV-2 and coronaviruses. CD4+ T cells from unexposed donors were obtained before the COVID-19 pandemic (2011-2018). After about 11 days of culture, CD4+ T cells were isolated. These receptors' targets are unknown. The protocol was immunoSEQ multiplex PCR, while the TCRdb copy is restricted to in-frame clones and leaves out a portion. The repertoire has tens of thousands of clones, around 67% of them found once; the top ten carry approximately 15%. Sequencing was done on a sample of CD4+ T cells from PBMCs, cultured in vitro. The receptors stem from a human donor in good health.

The chain is built from TRBV6-4 and TRBJ1-1, with D possibly being TRBD1 (5 bases). The V gene's germline CDR1 is MRHNA and CDR2 SNTAGT. V was pared by 6 bases and J by 10 bases, with 12 bases between. This CDR3 is built from 11 residues. Written as DNA, the CDR3 is TGTGCCAGCAGCCAGGGTGGTCGAGCTTTCTTT. It specifies CASSQGGRAFF.

The V call is TRBV9, the J call TRBJ2-2; TRBD1 is a possible D gene (6 bases). The V end lost 0 bases, the J end lost 7 bases, and 13 bases lay between the germline ends. The CDR3 consists of 15 residues. CDR1 is SGDLS, CDR2 YYNGEE, per germline. In DNA form, the CDR3 reads TGTGCCAGCAGCGTAGGATTAAGGGGGAACGGGGAGCTGTTTTTT. Protein product: CASSVGLRGNGELFF.

The CDR3 sequence is CASSSKTGAGYEQYF. CDR3 bases: TGTGCCAGCAGCTCCAAGACAGGGGCGGGCTACGAGCAGTACTTC. V gene TRBV9 combines with J gene TRBJ2-7; TRBD1 agrees at 8 bases. The CDR3 loop spans 15 amino acids. The junction had 9 bases not matched to a gene; V was cut back by 4 bases and J by 3 bases. The germline V gene has CDR1 SGDLS and CDR2 YYNGEE.

The V and J genes are TRBV29-1 and TRBJ1-1, with D perhaps matching TRBD1 (6 bases). There are 13 residues in the CDR3. CDR1 and CDR2 from the germline V gene are SQVTM and ANQGSEA. V lost 6 bases, J lost 3 bases, and 14 bases lay in between. CDR3 in amino acids: CSVTWNRDTEAFF. The CDR3 bases are TGCAGCGTGACCTGGAACAGGGACACTGAAGCTTTCTTT.

The chain employs TRBV9 and TRBJ1-5; no clear D gene. V was shortened by 10 bases and J by 7 bases, with 21 bases between the two germline ends. Germline lookup yields CDR1 SGDLS and CDR2 YYNGEE. The CDR3 sequence is 14 residues long. The CDR3 coding sequence is TGTGCCCCCTATTTAGGGCAGGCAGGACAGCCCCAGCATTTT. It translates to CAPYLGQAGQPQHF.

This clone was found once. The chain links TRBV28 to TRBJ2-6; D unclear. V was shortened by 5 bases and J by 0 bases, with 8 bases between the two germline ends. Germline-derived CDR1 and CDR2 are MDHEN and SYDVKM. The CDR3 totals 15 residues. The CDR3 DNA reads TGTGCCAGCAGTCCTCAAAGCTCTGGGGCCAACGTCCTGACTTTC. Translating it yields CASSPQSSGANVLTF.

This clone has only one observation. This chain connects TRBV7-8 to TRBJ2-3; perhaps TRBD1 as D (5 bases). CDR3 length: 15 residues. V dropped 2 bases and J dropped 1 base, with 10 bases sitting between them. Germline V lookup: CDR1 SGHVS, CDR2 FQNEAQ. CDR3 loop: CASSLKGARTDTQYF. CDR3 in DNA: TGTGCCAGCAGCTTAAAAGGGGCCCGCACAGATACGCAGTATTTT. Full variable domain (missing parts from reference TRBV7-8 and TRBJ2-3): GAGVSQSPRYKVAKRGQDVALRCDPISGHVSLFWYQQALGQGPEFLTYFQNEAQLDKSGLPSDRFFAERPEGSVSTLKIQRTQQEDSAVYLCASSLKGARTDTQYFGPGTRLTVL.

The rearrangement joins TRBV6-5 to TRBJ2-3, with D tentatively TRBD1 (5 bases). Germline assignment: CDR1 MNHEY and CDR2 SVGAGI. Trimming shortened V by 7 bases and J by 5 bases, and 19 bases separated the two germline ends. This CDR3 is 15 amino acids long. CDR3 loop: CASIFPSGAEDTQYF. The CDR3 DNA sequence: TGTGCCAGCATATTCCCGAGTGGGGCAGAAGATACGCAGTATTTT.

This clone was seen a handful of times. Here the CDR3 DNA reads TGTGCCACCAGTGACCCCGGTCAGCCCCAGCATTTT. It translates to CATSDPGQPQHF. The V gene is TRBV24-1, the J gene TRBJ1-5; D unclear. Germline CDR1 reads KGHDR; CDR2 reads SFDVKD. The ends were cut back, 4 bases at V and 6 bases at J, with 6 bases in the middle. There are 12 residues in the CDR3.

The chain combines TRBV5-4 with TRBJ2-5; D call uncertain. CDR1 is SGHNT, CDR2 YYREEE, per germline (reference sequence). CDR3 length equals 12 residues. V lost 7 bases, J lost 4 bases, and 11 bases lay in between. For the CDR3, the DNA is TGTGCCAGCTCAGACTGGGGAGAGACCCAGTACTTC. As protein: CASSDWGETQYF.

This chain links TRBV5-5 with TRBJ2-3, with 9 bases matching TRBD2. Germline values: CDR1 SGHKS, CDR2 YYEKEE (reference sequence). The CDR3 spans 15 residues. J gave up 2 bases and V 2 bases, and 3 bases lay outside the gene matches. This chain's CDR3 is CASSFSSGTTDTQYF. The CDR3 bases are TGTGCCAGCAGCTTTTCTAGCGGGACCACAGATACGCAGTATTTT.

The CDR3 sequence is CAINRDRGTDTQYF. CDR3 sequence (DNA): TGTGCCATCAATCGGGACAGGGGCACAGATACGCAGTATTTT. The chain is built from TRBV10-3 and TRBJ2-3, with 9 bases aligning to TRBD1. Germline CDR1 is ENHRY and CDR2 is SYGVKD. This CDR3 has 14 residues. With 7 bases clipped from V and 1 base from J, the junction kept 3 bases outside the gene matches.

This clone was found a few times. This sequence joins TRBV29-1 and TRBJ2-7; D not resolved. Trimming removed 3 bases from V and 0 bases from J, with 6 bases in between. The CDR3 is 12 amino acids. The germline gives CDR1 SQVTM, CDR2 ANQGSEA. The CDR3 loop is CSVELNSYEQYF. CDR3 DNA: TGCAGCGTTGAGCTTAACTCCTACGAGCAGTACTTC.

The chain uses TRBV6-5 and TRBJ1-1; D perhaps matches TRBD1 (6 bases). In germline, CDR1 is MNHEY, CDR2 SVGAGI. This CDR3 has 11 residues. Trimming took off 5 bases at V and 8 bases at J, with 9 bases between the two ends. The CDR3: CASSMGAEAFF. The DNA of the CDR3 is TGTGCCAGCAGTATGGGGGCAGAAGCTTTCTTT.

The CDR3 bases are TGTGCCAGCAGTTACTCAGGGGTGGGTGCCAAAAACATTCAGTACTTC. This translates into CASSYSGVGAKNIQYF. The rearrangement uses TRBV6-5 and TRBJ2-4; possible D gene TRBD1, 5 bases. CDR3 length: 16 amino acids. Germline V gene sequence: CDR1 MNHEY, CDR2 SVGAGI. V gave up 0 bases and J gave up 1 base, with 10 bases separating them.

This clone was recorded only once. The J gene is TRBJ2-7, the V gene TRBV5-5, with D perhaps TRBD1 (5 bases). Germline lookup yields CDR1 SGHKS and CDR2 YYEKEE (reference sequence). Trimming stripped 4 bases from V and 5 bases from J, with 19 bases between. The CDR3 loop spans 15 amino acids. The CDR3 loop is CASSGQGKLLDEQYF. The CDR3 DNA reads as TGTGCCAGCAGCGGCCAGGGTAAACTCCTGGACGAGCAGTACTTC.

V is TRBV2 and J is TRBJ2-5; the match to TRBD2 covers 7 bases. Losses at the gene ends were 2 bases for V and 5 bases for J; bases not matched to a gene: 5. Germline values: CDR1 SNHLY, CDR2 FYNNEI. The CDR3 loop spans 14 amino acids. The DNA of the CDR3 is TGTGCCAGCAGTGAACGCGGGAGAGGGGAGACCCAGTACTTC. Protein sequence: CASSERGRGETQYF.

The V gene is TRBV5-1, the J gene TRBJ2-1, with D perhaps matching TRBD1 (6 bases). CDR3 length: 14 amino acids. From germline, CDR1 is SGHRS and CDR2 YFSETQ. The germline V and J ends were trimmed by 3 bases and 10 bases, with 17 bases remaining between them. The CDR3 DNA reads TGCGCCAGCAGCTCGCCACCCCGGGACACAGAGCAGTTCTTC. As protein: CASSSPPRDTEQFF.

The chain has TRBV19 and TRBJ2-3; D is perhaps TRBD1 (5 bases). Trimming took off 7 bases at V and 2 bases at J, with 13 bases between the two ends. This CDR3 has 14 amino acids. Germline lookup yields CDR1 LNHDA and CDR2 SQIVND (reference sequence). CDR3 nucleotide sequence: TGTGCCAGTATGGGGCGAACGGCCACAGATACGCAGTATTTT. Protein: CASMGRTATDTQYF.

The chain uses TRBV2 and TRBJ2-2, with TRBD1 identical over 8 bases. The CDR3 runs 14 residues. Germline lookup yields CDR1 SNHLY and CDR2 FYNNEI. The V segment lost 5 bases and the J segment 5 bases; nucleotides outside the gene matches: 4. The CDR3 DNA follows: TGTGCCAGCAGTCAGGGGGCGGGAACCGGGGAGCTGTTTTTT. The encoded protein is CASSQGAGTGELFF.

This chain uses TRBV10-3 with TRBJ1-1; D ambiguous. Trimming stripped 6 bases from V and 6 bases from J, with 8 bases between. The CDR3 has 11 residues. Germline V gives CDR1 ENHRY, CDR2 SYGVKD. The CDR3, as DNA: TGTGCCATCAGCGGCGGGCCTGAAGCTTTCTTT. Residues: CAISGGPEAFF.

The chain couples TRBV3-1 (or the pseudogene TRBV3-2) to TRBJ2-5; 13 bases align to TRBD2. V was clipped by 4 bases and J by 12 bases; unmatched bases: 11. The germline V gene encodes CDR1 LGHDT and CDR2 YNNKEL (reference sequence). The CDR3 spans 15 residues. CDR3 sequence reads: CASSPSGTSGAVKYF. The CDR3 DNA is TGTGCCAGCAGCCCCAGCGGGACTAGCGGGGCGGTCAAGTACTTC.

The sample holds a few counts of this clone. The chain links TRBV11-2 to TRBJ1-2; D not resolved. Germline CDR1 reads SGHAT; CDR2 reads FQNNGV. This CDR3 is built from 13 residues. V shed 3 bases and J shed 2 bases, with 7 bases lying between them. The CDR3 DNA sequence: TGTGCCAGCAGCTTGGGCAGAAACTATGGCTACACCTTC. Its translation: CASSLGRNYGYTF.

The chain links TRBV11-2 to TRBJ2-1; 12 nucleotides agree with TRBD2. Germline CDR1 and CDR2: SGHAT and FQNNGV. V lost 4 bases and J lost 4; bases outside the gene matches: 8. The CDR3 covers 17 residues. CDR3 in amino acids: CASSWGRTSGNYNEQFF. CDR3 bases: TGTGCCAGCAGCTGGGGCAGGACTAGCGGGAATTACAATGAGCAGTTCTTC.

A few counts support this clone. The chain recombines TRBV3-1 (or the pseudogene TRBV3-2) with TRBJ2-3, with 9 positions matching TRBD1. CDR1 is LGHDT, CDR2 YNNKEL, per germline (reference sequence). Trimming at V came to 3 bases and at J to 5 bases, leaving 3 bases not matched to a gene. The CDR3 runs to 14 residues. The CDR3 sequence: CASSQGQGRDTQYF. The DNA of the CDR3 is TGTGCCAGCAGCCAGGGACAGGGAAGAGATACGCAGTATTTT.

The V gene is TRBV19, the J gene TRBJ2-1; 12 bases match TRBD2. Germline V gene sequence: CDR1 LNHDA, CDR2 SQIVND (reference sequence). This CDR3 region has 15 residues. Unmatched junction bases numbered 3, after V lost 6 bases and J lost 3 bases. In DNA, the CDR3 is TGTGCCAGTAGGCGGACTAGCGGGGACTACAATGAGCAGTTCTTC. Translated, it gives CASRRTSGDYNEQFF.